This record concerns one T cell receptor (beta chain) sequence. This table comes from immunoSEQ multiplex PCR, and its TCRdb copy is limited to in-frame clones, with some not included. The table has roughly 73,000 clones, about 80% seen once. The data originate from a study of control samples from healthy donors and cancer patients. V trimming: 3 bases; J trimming: 7 bases; junction bases outside the gene matches: 10. Germline V gene sequence: CDR1 SGDLS, CDR2 YYNGEE. The CDR3 loop spans 15 amino acids. The chain joins TRBV9 to TRBJ2-1; 7 nucleotides align to TRBD2. The sequenced material came from blood. The clonotype originates from a man aged 50-59 years in good health. The CDR3 coding sequence is TGTGCCAGCAGCGCCGCCCCTGGCGGGGGTAATGAGCAGTTCTTC. Translating it yields CASSAAPGGGNEQFF. The whole variable domain, filled in from reference TRBV9 and TRBJ2-1, reads DSGVTQTPKHLITATGQRVTLRCSPRSGDLSVYWYQQSLDQGLQFLIQYYNGEERAKGNILERFSAQQFPDLHSELNLSSLELGDSALYFCASSAAPGGGNEQFFGPGTRLTVL.